These 5 T cell receptor beta chains came from one sample sequenced in a study of T-cell memory formation after mild COVID-19. TCRdb re-derived calls from the 5' RACE reads in MiXCR, one entry per CDR3 protein. Here the sample spans fewer than 150,000 distinct CDR3 sequences, roughly 20% being singletons. Sequenced material: PBMCs or a T cell subset sorted from them (not recorded which). These receptors all come from a man aged 18 to 29 who had mild COVID-19 (a few samples of this study predate the infection). Cell type and time point are not known.

There are a few counts of this clonotype. V and J are TRBV5-6 and TRBJ2-7; possible D gene TRBD1, 6 bases. V lost 7 bases and J lost 2, with 19 bases in between. CDR1 is SGHDT, CDR2 YYEEEE, per germline. The length of the CDR3 is 15 residues. CDR3 protein: CASAFHLTGAYEQYV. The DNA of the CDR3 is TGTGCCAGCGCATTCCACCTGACAGGCGCCTACGAGCAGTACGTC.

V is TRBV7-9 and J is TRBJ2-7; 7 bases are a match to TRBD1. Germline CDR1 and CDR2: SEHNR and FQNEAQ (reference sequence). Trimming at V came to 5 bases and at J to 0 bases, leaving 10 bases not matched to a gene. The length of the CDR3 is 16 residues. CDR3 loop: CASSPMTGITSYEQYV. CDR3 nucleotides: TGTGCCAGCAGCCCCATGACAGGGATCACCTCCTACGAGCAGTACGTC.

This chain connects TRBV7-3 to TRBJ2-5, with D possibly TRBD2 on 5 matching bases. The CDR3 is 20 residues long. Germline CDR1 and CDR2: SGHTA and FQGTGA. Trimming removed 5 bases from V and 5 bases from J, with 33 bases in between. The CDR3 sequence: CASSPEGAPTLPVPWETQYF. Written as DNA, the CDR3 is TGTGCCAGCAGCCCCGAGGGAGCCCCAACCCTGCCGGTTCCGTGGGAGACCCAGTACTTC.

This clonotype was recorded a few times. The chain couples TRBV11-2 to TRBJ2-1; 8 nucleotides agree with TRBD2. The V gene's germline CDR1 is SGHAT and CDR2 FQNNGV. V was clipped by 2 bases and J by 5 bases; unmatched bases: 8. The length of the CDR3 is 16 residues. The DNA of the CDR3 is TGTGCCAGCAGCTTAACCCAGCGGGGGATAGACAATGAGCAGTTCTTC. This translates into CASSLTQRGIDNEQFF.

This clonotype showed up just a few times. The CDR3 spells CASRSTDTQYF. The DNA of the CDR3 is TGTGCCAGCAGGAGCACAGATACGCAGTATTTT. V and J are TRBV7-9 and TRBJ2-3; D ambiguous. CDR3 size: 11 residues. The V and J ends lost 6 bases and 0 bases respectively, with 1 base between them. Germline loops: CDR1 SEHNR, CDR2 FQNEAQ (reference sequence).